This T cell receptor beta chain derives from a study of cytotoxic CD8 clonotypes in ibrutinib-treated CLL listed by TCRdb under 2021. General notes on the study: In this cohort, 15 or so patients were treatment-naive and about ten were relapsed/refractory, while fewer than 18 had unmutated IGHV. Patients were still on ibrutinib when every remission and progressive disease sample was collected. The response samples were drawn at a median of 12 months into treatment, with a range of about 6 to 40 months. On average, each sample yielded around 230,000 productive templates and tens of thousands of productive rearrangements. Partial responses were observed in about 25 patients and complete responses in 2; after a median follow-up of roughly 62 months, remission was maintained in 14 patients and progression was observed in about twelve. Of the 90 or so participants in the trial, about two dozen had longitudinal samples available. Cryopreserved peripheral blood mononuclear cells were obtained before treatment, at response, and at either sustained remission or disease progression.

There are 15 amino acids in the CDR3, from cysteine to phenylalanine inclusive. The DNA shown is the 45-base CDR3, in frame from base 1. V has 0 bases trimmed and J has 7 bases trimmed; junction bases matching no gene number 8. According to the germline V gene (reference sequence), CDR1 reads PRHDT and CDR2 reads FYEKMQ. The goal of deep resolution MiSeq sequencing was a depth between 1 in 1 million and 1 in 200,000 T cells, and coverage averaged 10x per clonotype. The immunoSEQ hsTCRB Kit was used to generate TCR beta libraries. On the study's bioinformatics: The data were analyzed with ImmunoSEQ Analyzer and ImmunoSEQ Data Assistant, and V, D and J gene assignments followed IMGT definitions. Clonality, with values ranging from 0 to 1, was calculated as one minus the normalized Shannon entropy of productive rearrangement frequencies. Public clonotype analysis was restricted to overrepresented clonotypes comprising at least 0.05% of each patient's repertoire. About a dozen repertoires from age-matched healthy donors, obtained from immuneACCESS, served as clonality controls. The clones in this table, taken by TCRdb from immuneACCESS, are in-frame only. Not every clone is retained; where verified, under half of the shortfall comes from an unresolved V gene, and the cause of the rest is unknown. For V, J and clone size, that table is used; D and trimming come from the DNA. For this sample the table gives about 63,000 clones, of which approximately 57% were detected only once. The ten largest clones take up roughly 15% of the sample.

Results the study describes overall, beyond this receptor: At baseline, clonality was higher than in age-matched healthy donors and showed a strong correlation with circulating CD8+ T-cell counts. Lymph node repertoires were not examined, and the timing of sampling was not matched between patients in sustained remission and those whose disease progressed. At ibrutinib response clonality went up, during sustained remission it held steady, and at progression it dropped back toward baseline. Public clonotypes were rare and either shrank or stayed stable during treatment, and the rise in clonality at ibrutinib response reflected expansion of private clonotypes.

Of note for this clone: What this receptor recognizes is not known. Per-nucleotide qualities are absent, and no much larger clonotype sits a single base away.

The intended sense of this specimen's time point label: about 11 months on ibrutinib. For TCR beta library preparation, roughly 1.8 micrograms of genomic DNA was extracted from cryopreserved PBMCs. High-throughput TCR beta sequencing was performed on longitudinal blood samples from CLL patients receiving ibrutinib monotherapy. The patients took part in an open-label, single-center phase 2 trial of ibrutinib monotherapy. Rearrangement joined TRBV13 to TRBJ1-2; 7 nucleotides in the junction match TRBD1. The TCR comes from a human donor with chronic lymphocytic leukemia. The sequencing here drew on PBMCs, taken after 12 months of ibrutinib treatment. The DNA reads TGTGCCAGCAGCTTAGGCTGGGACAGCCCTGGTGGCTACACCTTC. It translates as CASSLGWDSPGGYTF.